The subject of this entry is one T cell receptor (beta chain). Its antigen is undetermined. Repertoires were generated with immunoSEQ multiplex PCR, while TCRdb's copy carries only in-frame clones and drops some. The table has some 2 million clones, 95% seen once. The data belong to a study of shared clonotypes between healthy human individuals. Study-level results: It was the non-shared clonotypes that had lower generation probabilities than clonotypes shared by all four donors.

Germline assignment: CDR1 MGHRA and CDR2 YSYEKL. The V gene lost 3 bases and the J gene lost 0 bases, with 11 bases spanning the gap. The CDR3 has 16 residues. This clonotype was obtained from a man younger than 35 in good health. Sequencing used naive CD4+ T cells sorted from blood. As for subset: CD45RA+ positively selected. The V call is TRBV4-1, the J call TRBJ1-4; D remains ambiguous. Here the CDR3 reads CASSQAPGATNEKLFF. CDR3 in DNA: TGCGCCAGCAGCCAGGCCCCTGGGGCAACTAATGAAAAACTGTTTTTT.